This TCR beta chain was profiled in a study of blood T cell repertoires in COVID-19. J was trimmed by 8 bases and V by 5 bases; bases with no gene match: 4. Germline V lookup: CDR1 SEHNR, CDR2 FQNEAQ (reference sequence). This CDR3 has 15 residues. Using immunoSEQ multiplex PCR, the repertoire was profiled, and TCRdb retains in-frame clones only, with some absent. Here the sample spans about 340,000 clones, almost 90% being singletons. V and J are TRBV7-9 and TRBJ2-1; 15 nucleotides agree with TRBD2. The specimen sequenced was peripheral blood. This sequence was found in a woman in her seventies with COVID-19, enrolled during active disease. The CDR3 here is CASSPGLAGGHEQFF. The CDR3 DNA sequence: TGTGCCAGCAGCCCGGGACTAGCGGGGGGCCATGAGCAGTTCTTC. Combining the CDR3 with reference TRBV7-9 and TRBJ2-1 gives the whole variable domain DTGVSQNPRHKITKRGQNVTFRCDPISEHNRLYWYRQTLGQGPEFLTYFQNEAQLEKSRLLSDRFSAERPKGSFSTLEIQRTEQGDSAMYLCASSPGLAGGHEQFFGPGTRLTVL.